The following is a TCR beta chain sequence with its context. Germline V gene data show CDR1 as LNHNV and CDR2 as YYDKDF (reference sequence). This CDR3 region has 12 residues. V lost 0 bases to trimming and J lost 5 bases, with 4 bases between them. These data belong to a study of neoadjuvant anti-PD-1 for oral cavity cancer. TCRdb keeps only in-frame clones here, not all; method: immunoSEQ multiplex PCR. The table lists around 60,000 clones, more than 60% of them singletons. This clonotype originated in a person aged 35-79 years with oral cavity squamous cell carcinoma. V gene TRBV15 combines with J gene TRBJ1-2; D not certain. This specimen was PBMCs, taken before nivolumab (anti-PD-1) treatment. The CDR3 is CATSRDRYGYTF. CDR3 nucleotide sequence: TGTGCCACCAGCAGAGACAGATATGGCTACACCTTC.